These 18 T cell receptor beta chains came from one sample sequenced in a study of blood T cell repertoires in COVID-19. Profiled with immunoSEQ multiplex PCR; TCRdb holds only in-frame clones, not every one. The profile shows some 240,000 clones, roughly 82% of them singletons. The sequenced material came from peripheral blood. Source of these receptors: a woman between 40 and 50 years old who had recovered from COVID-19.

The chain recombines TRBV29-1 with TRBJ1-2; D is uncertain. The CDR3 has 14 residues. The V and J ends lost 4 bases and 4 bases respectively, with 16 bases between them. Germline V CDR1 and CDR2: SQVTM, ANQGSEA. Written as DNA, the CDR3 is TGCAGCGTTGTAGGCCCCGAACGACTCTATGGCTACACCTTC. Residues: CSVVGPERLYGYTF.

This clone occurred once. The rearrangement joins TRBV5-1 to TRBJ2-3, with D possibly TRBD2 on 6 matching bases. Looked up from germline, CDR1 is SGHRS and CDR2 is YFSETQ. V was pared by 1 base and J by 2 bases, with 8 bases between. The CDR3 loop spans 14 amino acids. The CDR3 reads CASSLKLATDTQYF. Written as DNA, the CDR3 is TGCGCCAGCAGCTTGAAACTAGCCACAGATACGCAGTATTTT.

This chain uses TRBV7-2 with TRBJ2-3, with 8 bases aligning to TRBD1. Germline V gives CDR1 SGHTA, CDR2 FQGNSA. V trimming: 3 bases; J trimming: 2 bases; junction bases outside the gene matches: 4. The CDR3 runs 15 residues. CDR3 sequence: CASSLQTGVTDTQYF. As DNA, the CDR3 is TGTGCCAGCAGCTTGCAGACAGGGGTCACAGATACGCAGTATTTT.

J is TRBJ1-1 and V is TRBV7-8; 7 bases map to TRBD1. Germline assignment: CDR1 SGHVS and CDR2 FQNEAQ. The V gene end was trimmed by 5 bases and the J gene end by 3 bases; junction bases not matched to a gene: 6. The CDR3 length is 14 residues. The CDR3 DNA follows: TGTGCCAGCAGCAAAACAGGGGCCTACACTGAAGCTTTCTTT. This gives the protein CASSKTGAYTEAFF.

The V call is TRBV30, the J call TRBJ1-2, with 7 bases fitting TRBD1. J gave up 3 bases and V 3 bases, and 7 bases lay outside the gene matches. Germline V gives CDR1 GTSNPN, CDR2 SVGIG (reference sequence). CDR3 length equals 14 residues. The CDR3, as DNA: TGTGCCTGGAGCCGGGGACAGTCAGACTATGGCTACACCTTC. Its translation is CAWSRGQSDYGYTF.

The chain joins TRBV27 to TRBJ2-5; 7 positions agree with TRBD2. CDR1 and CDR2 (germline): MNHEY, SMNVEV (reference sequence). The CDR3 is 15 amino acids. The V segment lost 8 bases and the J segment 3 bases; nucleotides outside the gene matches: 12. CDR3 amino acids: CASSRAGVGEETQYF. CDR3 DNA sequence: TGTGCCAGCTCTAGGGCGGGGGTCGGGGAAGAGACCCAGTACTTC.

The chain joins TRBV9 to TRBJ2-5; 13 bases fit TRBD2. Trimming cost V 4 bases and J 1 base; bases outside gene matches: 13. Germline values: CDR1 SGDLS, CDR2 YYNGEE. The CDR3 has 19 amino acids. The CDR3 sequence is CASSLTGTSGVAGQETQYF. In DNA, the CDR3 is TGTGCCAGCAGCTTAACCGGGACTAGCGGGGTCGCGGGCCAAGAGACCCAGTACTTC.

This chain links TRBV10-1 with TRBJ1-2, with TRBD1 matching 7 bases. V was pared by 6 bases and J by 4 bases, with 5 bases of the junction left unmatched. The CDR3 length is 13 residues. CDR1 and CDR2 from the germline V gene are WNHNN and SYGVQD (reference sequence). CDR3 sequence (DNA): TGCGCCAGCAGAGAGGACAGGTTCTATGGCTACACCTTC. Translated, it gives CASREDRFYGYTF.

The rearrangement uses TRBV11-3 and TRBJ1-1; TRBD1 agrees at 9 bases. The CDR3 consists of 15 residues. V lost 1 base, J lost 4 bases, and 4 bases stayed unmatched. The germline CDR1 and CDR2 sequences are SGHNT and YENEEA. For the CDR3, the DNA is TGTGCCAGCAGCTTAGGACAGGGGGGAGGCACTGAAGCTTTCTTT. This sequence encodes CASSLGQGGGTEAFF. The entire variable domain, with the rest obtained from reference TRBV11-3 and TRBJ1-1, is as follows: EAGVVQSPRYKIIEKKQPVAFWCNPISGHNTLYWYLQNLGQGPELLIRYENEEAVDDSQLPKDRFSAERLKGVDSTLKIQPAELGDSAVYLCASSLGQGGGTEAFFGQGTRLTVV.

V usage is TRBV18 and J usage is TRBJ1-1; D is possibly TRBD1 (6 bases). CDR3 length equals 15 residues. Germline CDR1 is KGHSH and CDR2 is LQKENI. Trimming shortened V by 4 bases and J by 5 bases, and 17 bases separated the two germline ends. The CDR3 coding sequence is TGTGCCAGCTCACTGGACAGATCTTTTACGACTGAAGCTTTCTTT. Encoded protein: CASSLDRSFTTEAFF.

This clone was recorded only once. CDR3 region: CASSLWTEGAREKLFF. CDR3 coding DNA: TGTGCCAGCAGTTTATGGACGGAGGGGGCGCGTGAAAAACTGTTTTTT. The rearrangement uses TRBV28 and TRBJ1-4, with TRBD1 matching over 7 bases. The CDR3 has 16 amino acids. CDR1 and CDR2 from the germline V gene are MDHEN and SYDVKM. V trimming: 0 bases; J trimming: 7 bases; junction bases outside the gene matches: 8.

The CDR3 spells CAIGPPSGTEAFF. CDR3 DNA sequence: TGTGCCATCGGACCGCCCTCGGGGACTGAAGCTTTCTTT. The chain uses TRBV6-5 and TRBJ1-1; no definite D call. With 10 bases removed from V and 5 bases from J, the gap between germline ends came to 17 bases. Germline loops: CDR1 MNHEY, CDR2 SVGAGI. This CDR3 has 13 residues.

This chain links TRBV5-1 with TRBJ1-1; possibly TRBD1 for D (6 bases). Trimming removed 4 bases at V and 1 base at J, with 11 bases between. The CDR3 runs 14 residues. CDR1 and CDR2 (germline): SGHRS, YFSETQ. For the CDR3, the DNA is TGCGCCAGCAGCACCTTACAGGGGAACACTGAAGCTTTCTTT. This gives the protein CASSTLQGNTEAFF.

The chain couples TRBV5-1 to TRBJ1-2; 7 positions agree with TRBD1. V lost 4 bases, J lost 2 bases, and 2 bases stayed unmatched. Germline V gene sequence: CDR1 SGHRS, CDR2 YFSETQ. The CDR3 covers 13 residues. The CDR3 sequence is CASSRGQNYGYTF. In DNA, the CDR3 is TGCGCCAGCAGCAGGGGACAGAACTATGGCTACACCTTC.

As for this clone: The same CDR3 arises from other DNA sequences in this sample as well. The J gene is TRBJ1-3, the V gene TRBV7-3; the D gene is possibly TRBD1 (6 bases). The V gene lost 2 bases and the J gene lost 4 bases, with 9 bases spanning the gap. CDR1 and CDR2 from the germline V gene are SGHTA and FQGTGA. The CDR3 totals 14 residues. The CDR3 protein is CASSLSGGGNTIYF. CDR3 sequence (DNA): TGTGCCAGCAGCTTATCGGGGGGCGGAAACACCATATATTTT. The full variable domain, its missing parts supplied by reference TRBV7-3 and TRBJ1-3, is GAGVSQTPSNKVTEKGKYVELRCDPISGHTALYWYRQSLGQGPEFLIYFQGTGAADDSGLPNDRFFAVRPEGSVSTLKIQRTERGDSAVYLCASSLSGGGNTIYFGEGSWLTVV.

This clone was seen a few times. V and J are TRBV27 and TRBJ1-6; 8 nucleotides line up with TRBD1. The CDR3 contains 16 residues. Losses at the gene ends were 5 bases for V and 3 bases for J; bases not matched to a gene: 6. CDR1 MNHEY and CDR2 SMNVEV come from the germline V gene (reference sequence). This CDR3 reads CASSQSGTGYNSPLHF. Here the CDR3 DNA reads TGTGCCAGCAGTCAATCCGGGACAGGCTATAATTCACCCCTCCACTTT.

To note about this clone: Other DNA sequences within the sample encode an identical CDR3. The V and J genes are TRBV5-1 and TRBJ2-5; 11 bases map to TRBD1. The V segment lost 2 bases and the J segment 1 base; nucleotides outside the gene matches: 1. This CDR3 is 15 amino acids long. Germline V gene lookup returns CDR1 SGHRS and CDR2 YFSETQ. The CDR3 DNA sequence: TGCGCCAGCAGCTTAGGGACAGGGGGCCAAGAGACCCAGTACTTC. This codes for CASSLGTGGQETQYF.

The chain has TRBV27 and TRBJ1-3; D not certain. Per the germline V gene, CDR1 is MNHEY and CDR2 is SMNVEV (reference sequence). CDR3 length: 17 residues. Trimming took off 3 bases at V and 0 bases at J, with 15 bases between the two ends. CDR3 protein: CASSFRTPGLSGNTIYF. CDR3 nucleotide sequence: TGTGCCAGCAGTTTCCGCACGCCTGGGCTCTCTGGAAACACCATATATTTT.